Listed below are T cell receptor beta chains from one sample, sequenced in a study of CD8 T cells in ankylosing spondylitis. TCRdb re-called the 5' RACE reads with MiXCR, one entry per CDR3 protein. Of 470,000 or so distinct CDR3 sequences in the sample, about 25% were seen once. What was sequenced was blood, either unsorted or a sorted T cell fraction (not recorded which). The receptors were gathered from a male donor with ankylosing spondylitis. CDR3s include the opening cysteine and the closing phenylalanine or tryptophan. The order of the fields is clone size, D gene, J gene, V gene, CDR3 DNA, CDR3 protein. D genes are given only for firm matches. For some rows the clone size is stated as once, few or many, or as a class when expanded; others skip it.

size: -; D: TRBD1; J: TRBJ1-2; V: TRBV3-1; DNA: TGTGCCAGCAGCCATCCCAAAGGGACAGGGCGGGAGGACTACACCTTC; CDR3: CASSHPKGTGREDYTF
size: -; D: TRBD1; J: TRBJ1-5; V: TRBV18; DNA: TGTGCCAGCTCACCACCGGGACAGGGGGGGAAAAATCAGGCCCAGCATTTT; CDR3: CASSPPGQGGKNQAQHF
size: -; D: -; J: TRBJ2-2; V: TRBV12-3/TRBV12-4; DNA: TGTGCCAGCAGTGACGGGGTTCTTTTCGAGCTGTTTTTT; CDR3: CASSDGVLFELFF
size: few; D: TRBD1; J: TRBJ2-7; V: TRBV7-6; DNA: TGTGCCAGCAGCTTTCCAGATCGGGACAGGGTGAAGGGAGAGCAGTACTTC; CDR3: CASSFPDRDRVKGEQYF
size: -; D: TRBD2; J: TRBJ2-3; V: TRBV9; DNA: TGTGCCAGCAGCGTCCGGGAGGGCGGGGACGCAGATACGCAGTATTTT; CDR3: CASSVREGGDADTQYF
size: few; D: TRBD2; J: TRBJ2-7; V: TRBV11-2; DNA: TGTGCCAGCAGCCCATTAGGGGAGGGACTAGCGGGAGACTACGAGCAGTACTTC; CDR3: CASSPLGEGLAGDYEQYF
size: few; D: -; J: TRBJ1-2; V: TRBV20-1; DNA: TGCAGTGCTAGCCGCTATGGCTACACCTTC; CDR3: CSASRYGYTF
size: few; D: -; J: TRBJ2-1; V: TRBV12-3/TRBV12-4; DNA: TGTGCCAGCAGTTTATCCGCGGGACCTTACAATGAGCAGTTCTTC; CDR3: CASSLSAGPYNEQFF
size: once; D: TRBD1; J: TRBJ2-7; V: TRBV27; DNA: TGTGCCAGCGTGAAAGAAAGGACAGGGGGTTTTTACGAGCAGTACTTC; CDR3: CASVKERTGGFYEQYF
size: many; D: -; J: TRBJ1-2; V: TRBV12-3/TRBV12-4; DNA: TGTGCCAGCACCTCGTCCCACTATGGCTACACCTTC; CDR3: CASTSSHYGYTF
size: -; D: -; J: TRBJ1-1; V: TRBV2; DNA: TGTGCCAGCAGTCGAGCCGGGCCAGCTTTCTTT; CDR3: CASSRAGPAFF
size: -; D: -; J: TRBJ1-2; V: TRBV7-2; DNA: TGTGCCAGCAGCTTAACAGGAGAGTCCTATGGCTACACCTTC; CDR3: CASSLTGESYGYTF
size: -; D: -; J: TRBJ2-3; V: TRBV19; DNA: TGTGCCAGTACCCCAGAGGGCGGATATAGCACAGATACGCAGTATTTT; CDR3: CASTPEGGYSTDTQYF
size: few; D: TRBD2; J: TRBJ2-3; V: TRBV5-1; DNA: TGCGCCAGCAGCTCTAGCGGGTTTAGCACAGATACGCAGTATTTT; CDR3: CASSSSGFSTDTQYF
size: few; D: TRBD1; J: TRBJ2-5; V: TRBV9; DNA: TGTGCCAGCAACCCTGGGGACAGGGGTCATCCAGAGACCCAGTACTTC; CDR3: CASNPGDRGHPETQYF
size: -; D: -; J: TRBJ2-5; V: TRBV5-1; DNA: TGCGCCAGCATACCCAGGGCGGGCCGGGAGACCCAGTACTTC; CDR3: CASIPRAGRETQYF
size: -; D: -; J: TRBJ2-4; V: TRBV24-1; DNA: TGTGCCACCAGTGACCCGAGGGGTTTGAACATTCAGTACTTC; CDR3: CATSDPRGLNIQYF
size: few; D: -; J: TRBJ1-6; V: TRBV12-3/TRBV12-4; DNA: TGTGCCAGCAGTTTTGATGGCAGGAGGGATTCACCCCTCCACTTT; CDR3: CASSFDGRRDSPLHF
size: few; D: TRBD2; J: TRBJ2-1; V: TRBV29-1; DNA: TGCAGCGTCGGACTAGCGGGTTCGGTAGGGCAGTTCTTC; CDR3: CSVGLAGSVGQFF
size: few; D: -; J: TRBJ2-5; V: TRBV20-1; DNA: TGCAGTGCTAGCGGCCAGGATCAAGAGACCCAGTACTTC; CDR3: CSASGQDQETQYF
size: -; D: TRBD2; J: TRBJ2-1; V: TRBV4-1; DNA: TGCGCCAGCAGCCAAAAACCGGGACTAGCGGGAGGACCCAATGAGCAGTTCTTC; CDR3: CASSQKPGLAGGPNEQFF
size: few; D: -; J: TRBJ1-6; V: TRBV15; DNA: TGTGCCACCAGCACCGACGGGGCCTCGGATTCACCCCTCCACTTT; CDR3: CATSTDGASDSPLHF
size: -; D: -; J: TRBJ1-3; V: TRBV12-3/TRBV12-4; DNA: TGTGCCAGCAGTTCTCGGGACGGACAAGTTGTGGCGGGAAACACCATATATTTT; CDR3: CASSSRDGQVVAGNTIYF
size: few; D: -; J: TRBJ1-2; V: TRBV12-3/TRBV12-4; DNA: TGTGCCAGCAGCCTACAGGGAGTGGACGGCTACACCTTC; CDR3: CASSLQGVDGYTF
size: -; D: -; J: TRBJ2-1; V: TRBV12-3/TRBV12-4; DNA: TGTGCCAGCAGTTGGAGGGGGAGCTCCTACAATGAGCAGTTCTTC; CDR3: CASSWRGSSYNEQFF
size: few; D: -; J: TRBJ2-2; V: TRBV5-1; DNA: TGCGCCAGCAGCTTGGCCGCCAGTAACACCGGGGAGCTGTTTTTT; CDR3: CASSLAASNTGELFF
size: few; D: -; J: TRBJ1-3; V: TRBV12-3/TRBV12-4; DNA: TGTGCCAGCAGTTTGGGCACCAAAAGCTCTGGAAACACCATATATTTT; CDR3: CASSLGTKSSGNTIYF
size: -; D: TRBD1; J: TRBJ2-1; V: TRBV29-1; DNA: TGCAGCGCAGGGGGCCAACACAATGAGCAGTTCTTC; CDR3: CSAGGQHNEQFF
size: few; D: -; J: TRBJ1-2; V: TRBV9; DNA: TGTGCCAGCAGCGAAGACAGAGCCTATGGCTACACCTTC; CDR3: CASSEDRAYGYTF
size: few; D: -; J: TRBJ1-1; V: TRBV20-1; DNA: TGCAGTGCTACACACAGGAACACTGAAGCTTTCTTT; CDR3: CSATHRNTEAFF
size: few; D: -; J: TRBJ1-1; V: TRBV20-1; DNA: TGCAGTGCTAGTTCGGGAGGGCATGAAGCTTTCTTT; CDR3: CSASSGGHEAFF
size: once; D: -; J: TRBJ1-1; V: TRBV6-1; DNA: TGTGCCAGCAGGAACAGGGTGGACACTGAAGCTTTCTTT; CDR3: CASRNRVDTEAFF
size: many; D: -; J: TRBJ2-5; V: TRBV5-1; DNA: TGCGCCAGCAGCTTGGGACAAAGTATGCCGTACCAAGAGACCCAGTACTTC; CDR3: CASSLGQSMPYQETQYF
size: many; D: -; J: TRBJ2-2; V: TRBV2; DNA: TGTGCCAGCGTCAGGGTCGAGAACACCGGGGAGCTGTTTTTT; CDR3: CASVRVENTGELFF
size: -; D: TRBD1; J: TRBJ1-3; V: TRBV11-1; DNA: TGTGCCAGCAGCGCCGGACAGGGCGCAATAGGTCCTGGAAACACCATATATTTT; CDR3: CASSAGQGAIGPGNTIYF